This TCR beta chain was retrieved from a study of T cell responses to AZD1222 COVID-19 vaccine. Study findings and constraints: Clonal diversity was possibly underestimated, and the donors were mostly white British, with more females. Spike-specific TCR depth and breadth grew after two AZD1222 doses. None of the repertoires were sampled until the peak T cell response had passed.

The germline CDR1 and CDR2 sequences are KGHSH and LQKENI. The CDR3 runs 13 residues. V dropped 2 bases and J dropped 1 base, with 5 bases sitting between them. Clones were sequenced by immunoSEQ multiplex PCR, and TCRdb holds only the in-frame ones, with some missing. Among more than 150,000 clones listed, 87% were seen once. About this clone itself: Its antigen is not known. The same CDR3 arises from other DNA sequences in this sample as well.

Sequencing was performed on peripheral blood, taken on day 0 of MenACWY control vaccination. The sequence came from an adult in good health. The chain links TRBV18 to TRBJ1-1; D is unresolved. This CDR3 is CASSPDENTEAFF. The CDR3 region has the DNA TGTGCCAGCTCACCAGATGAGAACACTGAAGCTTTCTTT.